This T cell receptor (beta chain) was profiled in a study of blood T cells in healthy people across ages (dated by TCRdb to the mid-2010s). General notes on the study: In model experiments, template switching captured about one uniquely barcoded TCR beta cDNA molecule for every two T cells. The study analyzed two additional independent replicas of 1 million unique cDNA reads from the same blood draw for two donors, one aged 18 to 29 and one aged 80 or older. To avoid experimental bias, donors of different ages were distributed randomly across sequencing lanes. The donors were divided into four age groups: young (average around 17 years), middle-aged (roughly 40), aged (approximately 62) and long-lived (82). The study measured age-related changes in TCR beta repertoire diversity using deep sequencing normalized with unique cDNA molecular identifiers.

The CDR3 numbers 16 residues from cysteine through phenylalanine. Of the read, only the CDR3 DNA is kept; its 48 bases are in frame from base 1. The germline V gene yields SNHLY for CDR1 and FYNNEI for CDR2. The germline ends are 19 bases apart after V is trimmed by 5 bases and J by 2 bases. The library was produced with 5' RACE. Sequenced on an Illumina HiSeq 2500. A second PCR of about 6 to 11 cycles was performed with a sample-barcoded 5' primer and a J-beta primer mix. Each TCR beta cDNA molecule received a unique molecular identifier from a template-switch 5' adaptor carrying 12 random nucleotides. Each sample yielded at least 2.5 million CDR3-containing paired-end reads. All of the RNA was converted into first-strand cDNA using the Mint cDNA synthesis kit, with a TRBC-specific oligonucleotide serving as the primer. Following uracil-DNA glycosylase treatment, a first 18-cycle PCR with universal primers M1SS and BC2_uni_R was performed on all cDNA. The original methods were these. Each sample was normalized by randomly selecting 1 million high-quality reads, each carrying a distinct molecular identifier. Instead of being binned into consensus sequences, reads that shared molecular identifiers were thrown out. MiTCR, set to a Q25 quality threshold and the strictest error-elimination algorithm, was used for CDR3 identification, clonotype clustering and error correction. A nonparametric unseen species model with Euler transformation was used to estimate lower-bound total TCR beta diversity. In-frame beta chains were kept once TCRdb had trimmed the public reads at Q25 with fastp and called clones with MiXCR. Each entry is one CDR3 protein sequence, shown with its most common DNA and genes. TCRdb assigned the V and J calls; the authors' analysis was not used. This sample holds roughly 1,300,000 distinct CDR3 sequences; 45% to 70% were observed only once. 6.5% to 8% of the sample is taken by the ten largest.

Donors were 30 to 45 systemically healthy Caucasian individuals from Russia aged roughly 6 to 90 years. Each donor gave ten milliliters of peripheral blood, drawn into EDTA-treated Vacutainer tubes. Ficoll-Paque density-gradient centrifugation was used to isolate PBMCs, with at least 7 million obtained per sample. Total RNA, at least 6 micrograms per sample, was extracted from PBMCs with Trizol reagent. For every donor, an aliquot of PBMCs went through flow cytometry to measure the percentages of naive CD45RAhigh/CD27high T cells. Worth noting for this clonotype: The target of this receptor is not known. Base qualities are not recorded, but no much larger clone differs from it by a single base.

The study at large found these results: Donor CMV infection status was unknown, potentially confounding age-related changes in expanded clonotypes. Observed TCR beta diversity correlated strongly with the percentage of naive T cells measured by flow cytometry. As age increased, observed TCR beta diversity per million T cells dropped in a roughly linear way, and a significant reduction was already evident by age about 40. Compared with the aged group, more naive CD4+ T cells, fewer expanded clones and increased TCR diversity were shown by the long-lived group, suggesting age selection. Estimates of total diversity based on one million sequenced T cells were considered lower bounds and underestimates. Bulk unsorted PBMC profiling prevented conclusive comparison of naive and antigen-experienced compartments.

The rearrangement joined TRBV2 to TRBJ2-7; TRBD2 is a weak D gene call, 5 bases matching. This receptor was obtained from a man in his late teens or twenties in good health. The sample was blood. CDR3 region: CASSSRDDSSPYEQYF. The DNA sequence reads TGTGCCAGCAGTTCTCGAGACGACTCTAGCCCCTACGAGCAGTACTTC. Beyond the CDR3, the reference TRBV2 and TRBJ2-7 genes provide the residues; the full variable domain reads: EPEVTQTPSHQVTQMGQEVILRCVPISNHLYFYWYRQILGQKVEFLVSFYNNEISEKSEIFDDQFSVERPDGSNFTLKIRSTKLEDSAMYFCASSSRDDSSPYEQYFGPGTRLTVT.